Listed here are 16 T cell receptor beta chains from one sample, sequenced in a study of blood T cell repertoires in COVID-19. Sequencing used immunoSEQ multiplex PCR; TCRdb keeps in-frame clones, though not all of them. This sample has approximately 150,000 clones, with roughly 82% found just once. Sequencing used peripheral blood. These receptors were taken from a man between 65 and 85 years old with acute or convalescent COVID-19.

The rearrangement links TRBV5-1 to TRBJ1-1; 9 nucleotides match TRBD1. This CDR3 region has 15 residues. Germline trimming cut 4 bases from V and 3 bases from J; bases unmatched to any gene: 7. Germline CDR1 is SGHRS and CDR2 is YFSETQ. CDR3 sequence: CASSGEGQGDTEAFF. CDR3 DNA sequence: TGCGCCAGCAGCGGAGAGGGACAGGGCGACACTGAAGCTTTCTTT.

The chain has TRBV30 and TRBJ2-1, with TRBD2 matching 7 bases. The germline gives CDR1 GTSNPN, CDR2 SVGIG (reference sequence). With V trimmed by 4 bases and J by 4 bases, 4 bases remained unmatched. CDR3 length: 13 amino acids. The CDR3 DNA reads as TGTGCCTGGACTAGCGGCGGTTACAATGAGCAGTTCTTC. Encoded protein: CAWTSGGYNEQFF.

The chain is built from TRBV15 and TRBJ2-2; the D is unclear. This CDR3 spans 14 amino acids. Trimming removed 0 bases at V and 2 bases at J, with 4 bases between. Germline loops: CDR1 LNHNV, CDR2 YYDKDF (reference sequence). CDR3 residues: CATSRDQNTGELFF. As DNA, the CDR3 is TGTGCCACCAGCAGAGATCAAAACACCGGGGAGCTGTTTTTT.

Notes on this clone: At one boundary the junction diverges from the germline segment, which might be a read error. This chain links TRBV7-7 with TRBJ2-1; TRBD2 is a possible D gene (5 bases). Germline values: CDR1 SSHAT, CDR2 FNYEAQ (reference sequence). The CDR3 is 14 residues long. CDR3 amino acids: CASSFSLGDNEQFF. Written as DNA, the CDR3 is TGTGCTAGCAGCTTTAGCTTGGGAGACAATGAGCAGTTCTTC.

The J gene is TRBJ1-1, the V gene TRBV6-5, with 12 bases matching TRBD1. The CDR3 is made up of 14 amino acids. Trimming at V came to 6 bases and at J to 11 bases, leaving 10 bases not matched to a gene. Germline V CDR1 and CDR2: MNHEY, SVGAGI. The CDR3 DNA follows: TGTGCCAGCAGACTGGGACAGGGGGCCCCTGGGGCTTTCTTT. Translation: CASRLGQGAPGAFF.

Written as DNA, the CDR3 is TGTGCCAGAAGCTTGAAAATACAGCTCGGGGGGAAGGTCGGGGAGCTGTTTTTT. Residues: CARSLKIQLGGKVGELFF. The V gene is TRBV5-3, the J gene TRBJ2-2; 7 bases match TRBD2. TRBV5-3 is reported as an ORF; its role is uncertain. Trimming at V came to 1 base and at J to 7 bases, leaving 16 bases not matched to a gene. The CDR3 is 18 amino acids.

This sequence joins TRBV7-9 and TRBJ1-2, with TRBD1 matching over 9 bases. The CDR3 totals 17 residues. Germline trimming cut 0 bases from V and 2 bases from J; bases unmatched to any gene: 7. Per germline, CDR1 SEHNR and CDR2 FQNEAQ (reference sequence). This CDR3 reads CASSLAPQGAKNYGYTF. The DNA for the CDR3 is TGTGCCAGCAGCTTAGCTCCACAGGGGGCGAAAAACTATGGCTACACCTTC.

V usage is TRBV11-2 and J usage is TRBJ2-2, with D uncertain. Deletions cut 5 bases from V and 5 bases from J, with 12 bases between. Germline assignment: CDR1 SGHAT and CDR2 FQNNGV. This CDR3 contains 14 residues. CDR3 sequence: CASSRSFITGELFF. CDR3 nucleotides: TGTGCCAGCAGCCGGAGCTTTATAACCGGGGAGCTGTTTTTT.

The sample holds a few counts of this clone. The chain employs TRBV5-6 and TRBJ2-7, with D maybe TRBD1 (6 bases). The germline V gene has CDR1 SGHDT and CDR2 YYEEEE. Trimming pared 0 bases from V and 3 bases from J, leaving 16 bases between. The CDR3 covers 16 residues. The CDR3 sequence is CASSLAGSGVFYEQYF. The CDR3 bases are TGTGCCAGCAGCTTGGCCGGGTCAGGGGTCTTCTACGAGCAGTACTTC.

The CDR3 bases are TGTGCCAGCAGCCAAGTCTCTCGGGACAACGAGCAGTACTTC. This gives the protein CASSQVSRDNEQYF. The chain joins TRBV3-1 (or the pseudogene TRBV3-2) to TRBJ2-7, with D possibly matching TRBD1 (6 bases). CDR1 is LGHDT, CDR2 YNNKEL, per germline (reference sequence). There are 14 residues in the CDR3. V shed 1 base and J shed 5 bases, with 12 bases lying between them.

J is TRBJ2-7 and V is TRBV5-1; D gene unclear. The CDR3 is 15 residues long. CDR1 and CDR2 (germline): SGHRS, YFSETQ. Between the trimmed V and J ends, which lost 1 base and 2 bases, there was a span of 13 bases. The CDR3 coding sequence is TGCGCCAGCAGCTTGCTTCCCGTACTCGCCTACGAGCAGTACTTC. Its protein is CASSLLPVLAYEQYF.

The chain combines TRBV7-9 with TRBJ2-1, with 7 bases aligning to TRBD1. Germline CDR1 is SEHNR and CDR2 is FQNEAQ (reference sequence). V lost 3 bases, J lost 2 bases, and 16 bases stayed unmatched. CDR3 length: 19 residues. The CDR3 here is CASSFPNQGVSLPYNEQFF. CDR3 sequence (DNA): TGTGCCAGCAGCTTCCCTAATCAGGGGGTTAGTCTCCCCTACAATGAGCAGTTCTTC.

The J gene is TRBJ2-2, the V gene TRBV4-2; 8 nucleotides agree with TRBD2. CDR1 and CDR2 from the germline V gene are LGHNA and YNFKEQ. The CDR3 consists of 16 residues. The ends lost 2 bases at V and 3 bases at J; junction bases unmatched: 5. CDR3 loop: CASSQTSGSDTGELFF. CDR3 nucleotides: TGTGCCAGCAGCCAAACAAGCGGGAGTGACACCGGGGAGCTGTTTTTT.

The chain is built from TRBV30 and TRBJ1-2, with a weak D call TRBD1 (5 bases). V lost 3 bases and J 2 bases, leaving 10 bases between the germline ends. Per germline, CDR1 GTSNPN and CDR2 SVGIG (reference sequence). This CDR3 spans 13 amino acids. The CDR3 spells CAWRKTGNYGYTF. For the CDR3, the DNA is TGTGCCTGGAGAAAAACAGGAAACTATGGCTACACCTTC.

The chain joins TRBV5-8 to TRBJ2-1, with 10 bases matching TRBD2. V shed 2 bases and J 2 bases; nucleotides not matched to a gene: 13. Germline lookup yields CDR1 SGHTS and CDR2 YDEGEE. There are 19 residues in the CDR3. CDR3 residues: CASSLEWGASGGPYNEQFF. The CDR3 nucleotides are TGTGCCAGCAGCTTAGAGTGGGGGGCTAGCGGGGGCCCCTACAATGAGCAGTTCTTC.

The V call is TRBV19, the J call TRBJ1-5; D uncertain. Per germline, CDR1 LNHDA and CDR2 SQIVND (reference sequence). The CDR3 consists of 15 residues. Deletions cut 5 bases from V and 9 bases from J, with 20 bases between. CDR3 nucleotide sequence: TGTGCCAGTAGTGTCGGCGGCGACCGTGGTAGGCCCCAGCATTTT. It yields the protein CASSVGGDRGRPQHF.